The 29 T cell receptor beta chains below all came from one sample that was sequenced in a study of T cell repertoires in cytomegalovirus infection. Each CDR3 protein gets one entry after TCRdb re-called the reads with MiXCR. The profile shows some 920,000 distinct CDR3 sequences, approximately 30% of them singletons. Their specific antigens are unknown. The sequenced sample was cultured CD8+ T cells from PBMCs, obtained from culture after CMV antigen stimulation. The receptors were gathered from a human donor in good health (CMV status not recorded). Some clones in this sample may be carry-over from other donors' samples.

This clonotype was detected ten times or more. The chain uses TRBV7-8 and TRBJ1-2, with D possibly matching TRBD1 (5 bases). The CDR3 sequence is 12 residues long. Germline CDR1 and CDR2: SGHVS and FQNEAQ. V lost 4 bases, J lost 8 bases, and 11 bases lay in between. The CDR3 bases are TGTGCCAGCAGCTCCGGGGGGTTGGGCTACACCTTC. Translating gives CASSSGGLGYTF. Combining the CDR3 with reference TRBV7-8 and TRBJ1-2 gives the whole variable domain GAGVSQSPRYKVAKRGQDVALRCDPISGHVSLFWYQQALGQGPEFLTYFQNEAQLDKSGLPSDRFFAERPEGSVSTLKIQRTQQEDSAVYLCASSSGGLGYTFGSGTRLTVV.

This clonotype was seen many times. V usage is TRBV7-2 and J usage is TRBJ1-2, with D hard to call. V gave up 4 bases and J gave up 7 bases, with 4 bases separating them. Germline loops: CDR1 SGHTA, CDR2 FQGNSA. The CDR3 loop spans 10 amino acids. CDR3 region: CASSSAGYTF. The DNA for the CDR3 is TGTGCCAGCAGCTCCGCTGGCTACACCTTC. The full variable domain, its missing parts supplied by reference TRBV7-2 and TRBJ1-2, is GAGVSQSPSNKVTEKGKDVELRCDPISGHTALYWYRQSLGQGLEFLIYFQGNSAPDKSGLPSDRFSAERTGGSVSTLTIQRTQQEDSAVYLCASSSAGYTFGSGTRLTVV.

This clonotype has more than one count but fewer than ten. J is TRBJ2-5 and V is TRBV6-2 or TRBV6-3; unclear D gene. Germline loops: CDR1 MNHEY, CDR2 SVGEGT. This CDR3 is built from 10 residues. Trimming took 7 bases from V and 10 from J, leaving 10 bases between them. CDR3 sequence reads: CASTTPHQYF. The CDR3 bases are TGTGCCAGCACCACCCCCCACCAGTACTTC.

This clonotype was recorded once. The CDR3: CASSVVDRVDTQYF. CDR3 DNA sequence: TGTGCCAGCAGCGTAGTTGATAGAGTAGATACGCAGTATTTT. The rearrangement joins TRBV9 to TRBJ2-3, with D unresolved. Germline V gene lookup returns CDR1 SGDLS and CDR2 YYNGEE. With 0 bases removed from V and 5 bases from J, the gap between germline ends came to 10 bases. This CDR3 is built from 14 residues.

The genes are TRBV12-3 or TRBV12-4 and TRBJ2-7, with D possibly being TRBD1 or TRBD2 (5 bases each). V lost 4 bases, J lost 6 bases, and 10 bases lay in between. The CDR3 sequence is 12 residues long. The CDR3 nucleotides read TGTGCCAGCAGTTCGGGACGGAGCGAGCAGTACTTC. This gives the protein CASSSGRSEQYF.

The chain combines TRBV6-6 with TRBJ2-7, with D possibly matching TRBD1 (6 bases). The CDR3 covers 14 residues. Germline CDR1 is MNHNY and CDR2 is SVGAGI (reference sequence). The ends were cut back, 10 bases at V and 0 bases at J, with 16 bases in the middle. The CDR3 protein is CANTWTVSSYEQYF. As DNA, the CDR3 is TGTGCCAACACTTGGACAGTGAGCTCCTACGAGCAGTACTTC.

The rearrangement uses TRBV12-3 or TRBV12-4 and TRBJ1-5, with 7 bases matching TRBD1. V lost 5 bases and J lost 5; bases outside the gene matches: 6. CDR3 length: 14 residues. The CDR3 DNA sequence: TGTGCCAGCAGTCCGGGACAGCAAGATCAGCCCCAGCATTTT. Residues: CASSPGQQDQPQHF.

Notes on this clonotype: It may be a read error: a sequence one base away is much more abundant. The CDR3 does not close with the conserved phenylalanine or tryptophan, likely indicating a read error. The chain joins TRBV12-3 or TRBV12-4 to TRBJ1-5; TRBD1 agrees at 7 bases. The CDR3 consists of 15 residues. V lost 5 bases and J lost 3; bases outside the gene matches: 7. The CDR3 reads CASSPGTVINQPQHL. CDR3 sequence (DNA): TGTGCCAGCAGTCCCGGGACAGTGATCAATCAGCCCCAGCATCTT.

This clonotype appeared a few times. The rearrangement links TRBV5-4 to TRBJ2-1; 10 bases fit TRBD2. The trim removed 5 bases at V and 0 bases at J, leaving 11 bases unmatched. Germline lookup yields CDR1 SGHNT and CDR2 YYREEE (reference sequence). The CDR3 sequence is 18 residues long. The CDR3 is CASRPGTSAISSYNEQFF. CDR3 in DNA: TGTGCCAGCAGACCCGGGACTAGCGCTATTAGCTCCTACAATGAGCAGTTCTTC.

The sample holds many counts of this clonotype. The V and J genes are TRBV7-9 and TRBJ1-4; 7 bases fit TRBD1. Germline CDR1 SEHNR, CDR2 FQNEAQ (reference sequence). The V segment lost 6 bases and the J segment 4 bases; nucleotides outside the gene matches: 5. The CDR3 loop spans 14 amino acids. The chain's CDR3 is CASSSRDSNEKLFF. In DNA form, the CDR3 reads TGTGCCAGCAGTAGCCGGGACAGTAATGAAAAACTGTTTTTT.

The chain's CDR3 is CASTPREGNYGYTF. CDR3 bases: TGTGCCAGCACCCCACGCGAGGGAAACTATGGCTACACCTTC. The genes are TRBV27 and TRBJ1-2, with D unresolved. Germline CDR1 and CDR2: MNHEY and SMNVEV (reference sequence). The CDR3 has 14 residues. Trimming took off 7 bases at V and 2 bases at J, with 14 bases between the two ends.

This clonotype was counted only a few times. The gene calls are TRBV7-9 and TRBJ1-4; TRBD1 matches 9 bases. Germline values: CDR1 SEHNR, CDR2 FQNEAQ (reference sequence). The CDR3 extends over 14 amino acids. V shed 4 bases, J shed 6 bases, and the junction held 3 bases outside the gene matches. This CDR3 is CASSWGDRDEKLFF. In DNA form, the CDR3 reads TGTGCCAGCAGCTGGGGGGACAGGGATGAAAAACTGTTTTTT.

This chain uses TRBV28 with TRBJ2-2, with unresolved D. The V gene lost 3 bases and the J gene lost 4 bases, with 9 bases spanning the gap. The CDR3 is 14 amino acids. CDR1 is MDHEN, CDR2 SYDVKM, per germline. The DNA for the CDR3 is TGTGCCAGCAGTTTTAGCCCTTTCACCGGGGAGCTGTTTTTT. Translated: CASSFSPFTGELFF. Full variable domain (missing parts from reference TRBV28 and TRBJ2-2): DVKVTQSSRYLVKRTGEKVFLECVQDMDHENMFWYRQDPGLGLRLIYFSYDVKMKEKGDIPEGYSVSREKKERFSLILESASTNQTSMYLCASSFSPFTGELFFGEGSRLTVL.

This clonotype has only a few counts. The chain uses TRBV4-1 and TRBJ1-4; 7 bases map to TRBD1. Germline assignment: CDR1 MGHRA and CDR2 YSYEKL. This CDR3 spans 16 amino acids. V dropped 4 bases and J dropped 2; count of bases not matched to a gene: 7. CDR3 in DNA: TGCGCCAGCAGCCGGCCCGACAGGGTCACTAATGAAAAACTGTTTTTT. As protein: CASSRPDRVTNEKLFF.

This clonotype turned up a few times. The V call is TRBV27, the J call TRBJ2-3; D is possibly TRBD1 (5 bases). This CDR3 comprises 13 residues. Trimming pared 3 bases from V and 11 bases from J, leaving 15 bases between. Germline CDR1 reads MNHEY; CDR2 reads SMNVEV (reference sequence). Here the CDR3 DNA reads TGTGCCAGCAGTTTTACAGGATCGGTTGAGCAGTATTTT. Amino acid sequence: CASSFTGSVEQYF.

This clonotype has ten or more counts. The V and J genes are TRBV7-6 and TRBJ1-6; a weak D match, TRBD1 (6 bases). CDR1 is SGHVS and CDR2 is FNYEAQ in the germline V gene. Trimming took 2 bases from V and 8 from J, leaving 10 bases between them. CDR3 length equals 14 residues. Here the CDR3 DNA reads TGTGCCAGCAGCTTAAGCAGGGGAGATTCACCCCTCCACTTT. Translated, it gives CASSLSRGDSPLHF.

About this clonotype itself: A much larger clone differs from this one at a single base, so this may be a read error. The chain recombines TRBV7-6 with TRBJ2-6, with 7 bases matching TRBD1. Germline CDR1 and CDR2: SGHVS and FNYEAQ. J lost 4 bases, V lost 6 bases, and 18 bases had no gene match. The CDR3 contains 19 residues. The CDR3 protein is CASRPGPFRDSQGANVLTF. The CDR3 DNA reads as TGTGCCAGCAGGCCGGGGCCATTCCGGGACAGTCAGGGGGCCAACGTCCTGACTTTC.

The rearrangement uses TRBV7-6 and TRBJ2-1; 11 bases are shared with TRBD1. This CDR3 comprises 16 residues. CDR1 and CDR2 (germline): SGHVS, FNYEAQ. The trim removed 5 bases at V and 9 bases at J, leaving 12 bases unmatched. Here the CDR3 reads CASSSPRDRGIIEQFF. CDR3 coding DNA: TGTGCCAGCAGCAGCCCCCGGGACAGGGGGATTATTGAGCAGTTCTTC.

The rearrangement uses TRBV27 and TRBJ1-1; 8 positions match TRBD1. The trim removed 4 bases at V and 0 bases at J, leaving 7 bases unmatched. The CDR3 consists of 16 residues. In germline, CDR1 is MNHEY, CDR2 SMNVEV (reference sequence). CDR3 DNA sequence: TGTGCCAGCAGTTCACGGACAGGGTTCATGAACACTGAAGCTTTCTTT. Translation gives CASSSRTGFMNTEAFF.

The chain uses TRBV6-1 and TRBJ2-7, with 8 bases that match TRBD1. Losses at the gene ends were 7 bases for V and 4 bases for J; bases not matched to a gene: 9. Germline V gene sequence: CDR1 MNHNS, CDR2 SASEGT. The CDR3 extends over 14 amino acids. The chain's CDR3 is CASIESGGIYEQYF. For the CDR3, the DNA is TGTGCCAGCATTGAGTCAGGGGGCATTTACGAGCAGTACTTC.

V gene TRBV7-9 combines with J gene TRBJ1-1; 7 bases are a match to TRBD1. Trimming cost V 3 bases and J 0 bases; bases outside gene matches: 4. The CDR3 is 15 amino acids. Germline loops: CDR1 SEHNR, CDR2 FQNEAQ (reference sequence). Here the CDR3 DNA reads TGTGCCAGCAGCTTCACAGGGGCGATGAACACTGAAGCTTTCTTT. This encodes CASSFTGAMNTEAFF.

In regard to this clonotype: This clone may be a read error of a much larger clone one base away. This chain links TRBV6-6 with TRBJ2-1, with TRBD1 matching 8 bases. CDR1 is MNHNY and CDR2 is SVGAGI in the germline V gene (reference sequence). The CDR3 is 13 residues long. CDR3 nucleotide sequence: TGTGTCAGCATTGACAGACAGGGGTATGAGCAGTTCTTC. Protein product: CVSIDRQGYEQFF.

The chain employs TRBV15 and TRBJ2-7; TRBD1 agrees at 8 bases. This CDR3 spans 18 amino acids. Per the germline V gene, CDR1 is LNHNV and CDR2 is YYDKDF (reference sequence). The V gene end was trimmed by 4 bases and the J gene end by 6 bases; junction bases not matched to a gene: 20. Here the CDR3 reads CATSTSKGTGTGLGEQYF. In DNA, the CDR3 is TGTGCCACCAGCACCTCAAAGGGGACCGGGACAGGCTTGGGCGAGCAGTACTTC.

The V call is TRBV7-2, the J call TRBJ2-3; 8 bases are a match to TRBD2. CDR1 and CDR2 from the germline V gene are SGHTA and FQGNSA. The trim removed 5 bases at V and 4 bases at J, leaving 5 bases unmatched. There are 14 residues in the CDR3. CDR3 sequence reads: CASSHGGASDTQYF. DNA for the CDR3: TGTGCCAGCAGCCACGGGGGGGCCTCAGATACGCAGTATTTT.

V usage is TRBV7-3 and J usage is TRBJ2-1, with 11 bases lining up with TRBD1. CDR1 is SGHTA and CDR2 is FQGTGA in the germline V gene. After removal of 4 bases from V and 7 bases from J, the junction contained 3 bases not matched to a gene. This CDR3 comprises 14 residues. CDR3 sequence reads: CASSWTGGFNEQFF. CDR3 bases: TGTGCCAGCAGCTGGACAGGGGGCTTTAATGAGCAGTTCTTC. The full variable domain, with the rest looked up from reference TRBV7-3 and TRBJ2-1, is GAGVSQTPSNKVTEKGKYVELRCDPISGHTALYWYRQSLGQGPEFLIYFQGTGAADDSGLPNDRFFAVRPEGSVSTLKIQRTERGDSAVYLCASSWTGGFNEQFFGPGTRLTVL.

V gene TRBV24-1 combines with J gene TRBJ1-1; a possible D gene is TRBD1 (6 bases). V lost 3 bases to trimming and J lost 3 bases, with 16 bases between them. CDR3 length equals 16 residues. Germline CDR1 is KGHDR and CDR2 is SFDVKD. The DNA of the CDR3 is TGTGCCACCAGTGATGTAGAGGCGTACAGGGACACTGAAGCTTTCTTT. Its translation is CATSDVEAYRDTEAFF.

V and J are TRBV11-3 and TRBJ2-1, with 7 bases identical to TRBD2. V gave up 5 bases and J gave up 3 bases; unmatched junction bases: 10. The CDR3 loop spans 16 amino acids. Per the germline V gene, CDR1 is SGHNT and CDR2 is YENEEA. The CDR3 region has the DNA TGTGCCAGCAGCCCCAGGGAGGGGACGGTCTACAATGAGCAGTTCTTC. Its translation is CASSPREGTVYNEQFF.

The rearrangement joins TRBV27 to TRBJ2-2; D perhaps matches TRBD2 (5 bases). The V and J ends lost 2 bases and 1 base respectively, with 11 bases between them. The CDR3 length is 16 residues. Germline values: CDR1 MNHEY, CDR2 SMNVEV (reference sequence). The CDR3 region has the DNA TGTGCCAGCAGTTTACGGGAAGGCGTGAACACCGGGGAGCTGTTTTTT. Translating it yields CASSLREGVNTGELFF.

The table lists this clonotype with a few counts. The genes are TRBV3-1 and TRBJ2-7, with 8 nucleotides matching TRBD1. The germline V gene has CDR1 LGHDT and CDR2 YNNKEL (reference sequence). Losses at the gene ends were 4 bases for V and 2 bases for J; bases not matched to a gene: 10. The CDR3 has 16 amino acids. The CDR3 sequence: CASSPDRGQYTYEQYF. CDR3 coding DNA: TGTGCCAGCAGCCCAGACAGGGGACAGTACACCTACGAGCAGTACTTC.